The sequence of this T cell receptor (beta chain) was determined in a study of tumor-infiltrating lymphocytes in primary liver carcinoma (dated by TCRdb to about 2017). A note on the overall study: Of the five patients (three men and two women, aged 30 to 69 years), four had hepatocellular carcinoma and one had combined HCC and intrahepatic cholangiocarcinoma. Each sample produced about 3.5 to 7.5 million productive TCRbeta reads, and read depth showed no significant difference between tissue types. Technical replicate repertoires showed high reproducibility, with mean shared-clone rates roughly 0.89 and correlation coefficients above 0.95. Agilent mRNA microarray profiling was performed on the roughly 24 tumor region samples to relate TCRbeta repertoire diversity to the local molecular phenotype. Tumors of the five patients were stage T1-T3 N0M0 with maximum diameters of about 4 to 10 cm. The study combined TCRbeta repertoire sequencing, expression microarrays and whole-exome sequencing across five regions of each liver tumor, with adjacent normal tissue and blood. TCRbeta repertoire sequencing covered 35 specimens from 5 patients: roughly 25 tumor regions, 5 adjacent noncancerous liver tissues and 5 peripheral blood samples.

Points the paper makes about the study in general: Because sequencing covered only the TCR beta chain and unpaired alpha chains were not captured, true repertoire diversity is likely underestimated. The top 250 clones accounted for a significantly greater share of the repertoire in tumors than in blood (p = 0.039). Consistent with antigen-driven expansion, pairs of tumor regions showed higher repertoire overlap (mean around 36%) than either tumor-adjacent pairs (about 17%) or tumor-blood pairs (roughly 14%). Bulk unsorted samples precluded comparing CD4+ and CD8+ T cell repertoires. Only about 7.5-25% of top clones were present in all five regions of a tumor, suggesting spatial heterogeneity of tumor-infiltrating T cells. With just 4 or 5 patients in the study, the authors point out that the findings should be validated in a larger study.

Total RNA and DNA were co-extracted from around 18-30 mg of bulk tissue with the AllPrep DNA/RNA mini kit, without cell sorting. Roughly five patients with histopathologically diagnosed primary liver carcinoma underwent surgical resection in China between 2015 and March 2016. At the time of sampling, the patients were treatment-naive and had chronic HBV infection. Each tumor was sampled at five spatially separated regions: the tumor centre plus the superior, inferior, left-lateral and right-lateral poles. Histology showed that every tumor sample contained more than 90% viable tumor cells. Fresh tumor and adjacent tissue pieces were bisected, with one half stored in RNAlater at -80 degrees C and the other half sent for histology. The germline V gene (reference sequence) gives CDR1 as MNHNY and CDR2 as SVGAGI. Counted from cysteine to phenylalanine, this CDR3 has 12 amino acids. This entry keeps only the CDR3 DNA: 36 bases, framed from base 1.

As for this clonotype: No antigen is known for it. A much larger clone lies a single base off, so this may be a read error.

Using a constant-region primer and ProtoScript II reverse transcriptase, TCRbeta-specific cDNA was reverse-transcribed from 500 ng total RNA. The TCRbeta libraries were prepared through three rounds of nested multiplex PCR following a slightly modified ARM-PCR procedure. Multiplex TRBV1-TRBV30 forward primers and a Cbeta reverse primer were used in the first two PCR rounds, each of which was run for around 10 cycles. Sample barcodes and Illumina adapters were added in a final 25-cycle PCR with Deep VentR polymerase. Before sequencing, amplicons of 200-500 bp were gel-purified using a QIAquick gel extraction kit. The TCRbeta amplicons were sequenced with 250-bp paired-end reads on an Illumina HiSeq 2500. In the authors' own workflow: Quality trimming of reads was performed with Trimmomatic v0.33, and paired reads were merged with FLASH v1.2.11 so that full CDR3 sequences could be recovered. V, D and J germline segments were assigned to the rearranged TCRbeta sequences using MiGEC v1.2.1b. Clonotype statistics, along with Shannon-Wiener diversity indices, were calculated using VDJtools v1.0.0. Except for diversity analysis, only the 250 most abundant clonotypes of each sample were used in subsequent analyses to reduce sampling bias. In-frame beta chains were kept once TCRdb had trimmed the public reads at Q25 with fastp and called clones with MiXCR. A single entry per CDR3 protein holds the most common genes and DNA from its merged rows. It is TCRdb's table, rather than the study itself, that gives the V and J calls and clone size. The sample profile shows roughly 120,000 distinct CDR3 sequences; 55% to 75% of them were found once. 7.5% to 8.5% of the sample comes from the top ten.

The chain is made from TRBV6-6 and TRBJ2-2; no D gene is confidently identified. This clonotype originated in a woman in her sixties or seventies with primary liver carcinoma and hepatitis B virus infection. The sequenced sample was liver tumor tissue from sampling region 3. According to the study, the label for this sample's cell subset or site signals: tumor region T3, left-lateral pole. The DNA sequence is as follows: TGTGCCAGCAATTACGGAGACGGGGAGCTGTTTTTT. This codes for CASNYGDGELFF.